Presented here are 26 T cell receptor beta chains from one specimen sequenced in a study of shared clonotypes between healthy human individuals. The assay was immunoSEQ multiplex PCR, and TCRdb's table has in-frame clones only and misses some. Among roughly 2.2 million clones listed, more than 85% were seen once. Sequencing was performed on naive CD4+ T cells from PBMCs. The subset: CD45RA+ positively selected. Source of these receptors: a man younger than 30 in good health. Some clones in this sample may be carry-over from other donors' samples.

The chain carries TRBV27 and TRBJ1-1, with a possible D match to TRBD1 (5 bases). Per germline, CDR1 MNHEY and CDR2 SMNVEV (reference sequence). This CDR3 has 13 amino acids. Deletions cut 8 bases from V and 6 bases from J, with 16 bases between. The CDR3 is CASGSGTIPEAFF. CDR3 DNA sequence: TGTGCCAGCGGTTCTGGGACGATCCCTGAAGCTTTCTTT.

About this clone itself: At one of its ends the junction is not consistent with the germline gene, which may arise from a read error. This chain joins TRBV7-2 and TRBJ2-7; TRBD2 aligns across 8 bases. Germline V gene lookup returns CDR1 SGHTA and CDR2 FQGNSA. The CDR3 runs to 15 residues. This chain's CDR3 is CASSLALAGYYVQYF. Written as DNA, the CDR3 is TGTGCCAGCAGCTTAGCCCTAGCGGGTTACTACGTGCAGTACTTC. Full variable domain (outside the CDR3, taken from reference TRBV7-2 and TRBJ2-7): GAGVSQSPSNKVTEKGKDVELRCDPISGHTALYWYRQSLGQGLEFLIYFQGNSAPDKSGLPSDRFSAERTGGSVSTLTIQRTQQEDSAVYLCASSLALAGYYVQYFGPGTRLTVT.

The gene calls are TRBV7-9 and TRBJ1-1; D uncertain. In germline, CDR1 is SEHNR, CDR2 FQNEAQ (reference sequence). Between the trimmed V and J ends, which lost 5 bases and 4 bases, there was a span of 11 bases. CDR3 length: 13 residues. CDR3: CASSPRGLTEAFF. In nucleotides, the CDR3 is TGTGCCAGCAGCCCCCGAGGGCTCACTGAAGCTTTCTTT.

CDR3 sequence reads: CASSTIDEKLFF. The CDR3 DNA sequence: TGTGCCAGCAGCACCATCGACGAAAAACTGTTTTTT. The V call is TRBV9, the J call TRBJ1-4; unclear D gene. The CDR3 covers 12 residues. Germline V gene lookup returns CDR1 SGDLS and CDR2 YYNGEE. V was cut by 4 bases and J by 8 bases, with 9 bases left in between.

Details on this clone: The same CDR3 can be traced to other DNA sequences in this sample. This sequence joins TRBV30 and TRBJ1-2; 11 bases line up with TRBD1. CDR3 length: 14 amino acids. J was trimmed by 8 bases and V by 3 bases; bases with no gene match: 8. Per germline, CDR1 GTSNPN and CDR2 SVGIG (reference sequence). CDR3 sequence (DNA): TGTGCCTGGAGGAGACAGGACAGGGGGCTGGGCTACACCTTC. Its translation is CAWRRQDRGLGYTF.

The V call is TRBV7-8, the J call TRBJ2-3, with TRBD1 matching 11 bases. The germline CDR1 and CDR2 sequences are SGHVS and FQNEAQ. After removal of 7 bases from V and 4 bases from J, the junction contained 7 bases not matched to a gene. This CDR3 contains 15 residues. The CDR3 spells CASTKDRGHADTQYF. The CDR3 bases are TGTGCCAGCACAAAGGACAGGGGGCATGCAGATACGCAGTATTTT.

CDR3 bases: TGCGCCAGCAGCTTGAGGAGGACAGGGAATGGGAACGAGCAGTACTTC. Translation gives CASSLRRTGNGNEQYF. The rearrangement links TRBV5-1 to TRBJ2-7; 8 bases agree with TRBD1. Germline V gives CDR1 SGHRS, CDR2 YFSETQ. The length of the CDR3 is 16 residues. V was clipped by 1 base and J by 5 bases; unmatched bases: 11.

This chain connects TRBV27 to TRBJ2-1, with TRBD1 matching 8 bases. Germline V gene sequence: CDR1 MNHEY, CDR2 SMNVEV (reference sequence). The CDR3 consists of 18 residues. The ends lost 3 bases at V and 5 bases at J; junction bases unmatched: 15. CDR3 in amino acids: CASSFLLDRDRPNNEQFF. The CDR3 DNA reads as TGTGCCAGCAGTTTTTTGCTGGATCGGGACAGGCCTAACAATGAGCAGTTCTTC.

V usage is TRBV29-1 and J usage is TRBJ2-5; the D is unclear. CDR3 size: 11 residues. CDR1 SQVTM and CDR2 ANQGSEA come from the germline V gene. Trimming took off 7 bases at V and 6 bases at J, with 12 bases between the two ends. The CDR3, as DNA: TGCAGCGAGATGGTCCATAAGACCCAGTACTTC. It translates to CSEMVHKTQYF.

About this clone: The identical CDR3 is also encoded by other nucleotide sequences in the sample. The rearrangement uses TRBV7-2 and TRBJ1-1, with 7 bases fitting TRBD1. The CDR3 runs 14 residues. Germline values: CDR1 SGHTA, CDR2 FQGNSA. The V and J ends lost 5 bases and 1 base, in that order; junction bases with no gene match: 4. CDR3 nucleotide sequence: TGTGCCAGCAGCCCCCGACAGGGGAACACTGAAGCTTTCTTT. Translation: CASSPRQGNTEAFF.

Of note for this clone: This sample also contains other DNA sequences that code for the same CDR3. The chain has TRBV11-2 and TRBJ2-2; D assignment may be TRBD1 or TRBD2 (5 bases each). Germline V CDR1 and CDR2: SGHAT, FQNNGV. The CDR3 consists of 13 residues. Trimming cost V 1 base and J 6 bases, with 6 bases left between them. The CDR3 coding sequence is TGTGCCAGCAGCTTAGGAGGGGCCGGGGAGCTGTTTTTT. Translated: CASSLGGAGELFF.

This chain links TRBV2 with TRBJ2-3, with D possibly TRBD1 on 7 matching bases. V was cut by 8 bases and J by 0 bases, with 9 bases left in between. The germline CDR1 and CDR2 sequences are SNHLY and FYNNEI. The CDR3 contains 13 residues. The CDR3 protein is CASAGQSTDTQYF. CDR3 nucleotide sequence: TGTGCCAGCGCGGGACAGAGCACAGATACGCAGTATTTT.

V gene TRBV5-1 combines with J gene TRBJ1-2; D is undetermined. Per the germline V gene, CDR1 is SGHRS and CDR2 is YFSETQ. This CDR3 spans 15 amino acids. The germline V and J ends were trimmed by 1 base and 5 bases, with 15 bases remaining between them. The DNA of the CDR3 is TGCGCCAGCAGCTTGCTGGCCGGAGAATCTTATGGCTACACCTTC. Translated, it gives CASSLLAGESYGYTF.

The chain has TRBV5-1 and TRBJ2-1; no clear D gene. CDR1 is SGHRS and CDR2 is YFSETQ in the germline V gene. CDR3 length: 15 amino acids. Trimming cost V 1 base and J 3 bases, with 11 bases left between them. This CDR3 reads CASSLTSEVYNEQFF. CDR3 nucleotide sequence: TGCGCCAGCAGCTTGACTTCAGAAGTCTACAATGAGCAGTTCTTC. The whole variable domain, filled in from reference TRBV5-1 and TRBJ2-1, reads KAGVTQTPRYLIKTRGQQVTLSCSPISGHRSVSWYQQTPGQGLQFLFEYFSETQRNKGNFPGRFSGRQFSNSRSEMNVSTLELGDSALYLCASSLTSEVYNEQFFGPGTRLTVL.

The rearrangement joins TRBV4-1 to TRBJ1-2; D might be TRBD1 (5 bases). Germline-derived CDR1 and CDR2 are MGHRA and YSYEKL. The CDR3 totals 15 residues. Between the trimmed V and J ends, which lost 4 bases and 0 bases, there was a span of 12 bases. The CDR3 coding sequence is TGCGCCAGCAGCCTCCAGGTGGGGGCTAACTATGGCTACACCTTC. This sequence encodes CASSLQVGANYGYTF.

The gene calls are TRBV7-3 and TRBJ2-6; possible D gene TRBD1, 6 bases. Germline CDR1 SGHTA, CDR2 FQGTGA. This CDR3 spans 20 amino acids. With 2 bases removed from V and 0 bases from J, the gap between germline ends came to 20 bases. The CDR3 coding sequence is TGTGCCAGCAGCTTATATGGGTGGGCAGGGGTTACCTCTGGGGCCAACGTCCTGACTTTC. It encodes CASSLYGWAGVTSGANVLTF. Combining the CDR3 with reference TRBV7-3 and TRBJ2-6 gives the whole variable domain GAGVSQTPSNKVTEKGKYVELRCDPISGHTALYWYRQSLGQGPEFLIYFQGTGAADDSGLPNDRFFAVRPEGSVSTLKIQRTERGDSAVYLCASSLYGWAGVTSGANVLTFGAGSRLTVL.

The CDR3 sequence is CASSSSGQGSYEQYF. In DNA form, the CDR3 reads TGCGCCAGCAGCTCGTCGGGACAGGGCTCCTACGAGCAGTACTTC. This chain uses TRBV5-1 with TRBJ2-7; the match to TRBD1 covers 9 bases. This CDR3 contains 15 residues. Germline V gene lookup returns CDR1 SGHRS and CDR2 YFSETQ. The junction had 4 bases not matched to a gene; V was cut back by 3 bases and J by 0 bases.

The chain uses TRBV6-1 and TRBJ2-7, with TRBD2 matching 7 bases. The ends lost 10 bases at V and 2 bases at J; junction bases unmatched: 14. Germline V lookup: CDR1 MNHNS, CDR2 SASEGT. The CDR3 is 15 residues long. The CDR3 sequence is CATQWLAEGPYEQYF. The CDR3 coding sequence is TGTGCCACCCAGTGGCTAGCGGAGGGCCCCTACGAGCAGTACTTC.

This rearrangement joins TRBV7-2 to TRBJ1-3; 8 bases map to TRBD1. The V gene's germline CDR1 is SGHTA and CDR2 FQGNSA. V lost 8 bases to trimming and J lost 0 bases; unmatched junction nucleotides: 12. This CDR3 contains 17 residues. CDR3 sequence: CASSDRGRPTSGNTIYF. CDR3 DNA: TGTGCCAGCTCCGACAGGGGCCGCCCTACCTCTGGAAACACCATATATTTT. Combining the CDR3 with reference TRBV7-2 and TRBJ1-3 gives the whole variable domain GAGVSQSPSNKVTEKGKDVELRCDPISGHTALYWYRQSLGQGLEFLIYFQGNSAPDKSGLPSDRFSAERTGGSVSTLTIQRTQQEDSAVYLCASSDRGRPTSGNTIYFGEGSWLTVV.

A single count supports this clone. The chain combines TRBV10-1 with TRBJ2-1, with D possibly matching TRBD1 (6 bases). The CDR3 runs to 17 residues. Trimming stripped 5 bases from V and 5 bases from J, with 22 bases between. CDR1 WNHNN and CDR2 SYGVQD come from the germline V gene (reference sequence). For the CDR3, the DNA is TGCGCCAGCAGTCGGAAACTATACAGGGTATGCAACAATGAGCAGTTCTTC. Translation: CASSRKLYRVCNNEQFF.

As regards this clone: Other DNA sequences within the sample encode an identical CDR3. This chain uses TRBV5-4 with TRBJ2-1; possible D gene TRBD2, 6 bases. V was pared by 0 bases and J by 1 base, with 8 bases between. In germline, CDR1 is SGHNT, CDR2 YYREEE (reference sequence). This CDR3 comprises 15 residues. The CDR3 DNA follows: TGTGCCAGCAGCTTGGAGGGAGGATCCTACAATGAGCAGTTCTTC. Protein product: CASSLEGGSYNEQFF.

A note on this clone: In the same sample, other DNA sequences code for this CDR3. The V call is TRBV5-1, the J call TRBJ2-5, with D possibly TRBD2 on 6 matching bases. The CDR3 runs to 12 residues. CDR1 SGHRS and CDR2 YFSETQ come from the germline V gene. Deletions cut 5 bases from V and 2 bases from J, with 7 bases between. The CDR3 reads CASREGQETQYF. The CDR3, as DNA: TGCGCCAGCAGGGAGGGGCAAGAGACCCAGTACTTC.

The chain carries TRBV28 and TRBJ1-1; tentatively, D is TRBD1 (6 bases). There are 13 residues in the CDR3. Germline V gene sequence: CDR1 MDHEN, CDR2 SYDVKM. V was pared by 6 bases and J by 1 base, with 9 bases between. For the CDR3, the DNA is TGTGCCAGCAGAGAGACAGGGAACACTGAAGCTTTCTTT. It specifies CASRETGNTEAFF. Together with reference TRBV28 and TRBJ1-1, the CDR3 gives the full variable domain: DVKVTQSSRYLVKRTGEKVFLECVQDMDHENMFWYRQDPGLGLRLIYFSYDVKMKEKGDIPEGYSVSREKKERFSLILESASTNQTSMYLCASRETGNTEAFFGQGTRLTVV.

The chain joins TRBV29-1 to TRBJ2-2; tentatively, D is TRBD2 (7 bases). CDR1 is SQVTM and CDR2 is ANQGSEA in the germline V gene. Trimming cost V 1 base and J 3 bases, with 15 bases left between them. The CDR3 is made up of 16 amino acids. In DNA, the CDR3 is TGCAGCGTTGAAGGGGGCCGGGGGGCCGACACCGGGGAGCTGTTTTTT. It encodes CSVEGGRGADTGELFF.

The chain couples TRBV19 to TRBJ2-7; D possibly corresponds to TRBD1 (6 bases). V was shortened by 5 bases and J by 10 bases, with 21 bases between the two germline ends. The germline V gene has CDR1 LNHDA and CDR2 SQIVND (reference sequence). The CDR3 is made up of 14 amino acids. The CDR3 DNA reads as TGTGCCAGTAGTCCCGAGACAGGTTCCCGCCTCCAGTACTTC. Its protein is CASSPETGSRLQYF. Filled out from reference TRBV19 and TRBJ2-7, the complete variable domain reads DGGITQSPKYLFRKEGQNVTLSCEQNLNHDAMYWYRQDPGQGLRLIYYSQIVNDFQKGDIAEGYSVSREKKESFPLTVTSAQKNPTAFYLCASSPETGSRLQYFGPGTRLTVT.

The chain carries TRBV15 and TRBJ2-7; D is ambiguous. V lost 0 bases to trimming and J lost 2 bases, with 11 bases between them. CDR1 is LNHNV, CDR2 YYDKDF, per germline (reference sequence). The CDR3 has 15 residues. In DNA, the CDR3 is TGTGCCACCAGCAGAGATAACTACGAAGCCTACGAGCAGTACTTC. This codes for CATSRDNYEAYEQYF.